Listed below are T cell receptor beta chains from one sample, sequenced in a study of T cell repertoires in cytomegalovirus infection. These receptors have no known antigen. TCRdb itself ran the reads through MiXCR, one entry per CDR3 protein. The sample carries around 710,000 distinct CDR3 sequences, about 29% recorded once. This material consisted of cultured CD8+ T cells from PBMCs, taken from culture after CMV antigen stimulation. The source is a human donor in good health (CMV status not recorded). Some clones in this sample may be carry-over from other donors' samples. Both conserved end residues are part of each CDR3. D genes are given only for firm matches. Clone size appears in some rows only: once, few, many, or a class for an expanded clone.

d_call: .; cdr3_length: 13; v_call: TRBV7-9; clone_size: .; j_call: TRBJ1-4; cdr3_nt: TGTGCCATCACCGATAAGGGGAATGAAAAACTGTTTTTT; cdr3_aa: CAITDKGNEKLFF
d_call: .; cdr3_length: 15; v_call: TRBV7-8; clone_size: .; j_call: TRBJ1-4; cdr3_nt: TGTGCCAGCAGCGCCCGGACCTGGCCCTATGAAAAACTGTTTTTT; cdr3_aa: CASSARTWPYEKLFF
d_call: .; cdr3_length: 15; v_call: TRBV6-1; clone_size: .; j_call: TRBJ2-1; cdr3_nt: TGTGCCAGCAGTCCAAAGGGGAAACGGTACAATGAGCAGTTCTTC; cdr3_aa: CASSPKGKRYNEQFF
d_call: .; cdr3_length: 15; v_call: TRBV11-2; clone_size: .; j_call: TRBJ2-5; cdr3_nt: TGTGCCAGCAGCTTAGCCCCCATCACAAAAGAGACCCAGTACTTC; cdr3_aa: CASSLAPITKETQYF
d_call: .; cdr3_length: 14; v_call: TRBV9; clone_size: .; j_call: TRBJ1-3; cdr3_nt: TGTGCCAGCACCCAGGAGGGAACTGGAAACACCATATATTTT; cdr3_aa: CASTQEGTGNTIYF
d_call: TRBD1; cdr3_length: 15; v_call: TRBV29-1; clone_size: .; j_call: TRBJ2-3; cdr3_nt: TGCAGCGTTGAAGGGACAGGGGGCTGGGCAGATACGCAGTATTTT; cdr3_aa: CSVEGTGGWADTQYF
d_call: .; cdr3_length: 14; v_call: TRBV6-5; clone_size: .; j_call: TRBJ2-3; cdr3_nt: TGTGCCAGCAGTTACTACCGAACGTCAGATACGCAGTATTTT; cdr3_aa: CASSYYRTSDTQYF
d_call: .; cdr3_length: 14; v_call: TRBV7-9; clone_size: few; j_call: TRBJ2-3; cdr3_nt: TGTGCCAGCAGCTCCAAGGGGGGCGCAGATACGCAGTATTTT; cdr3_aa: CASSSKGGADTQYF
d_call: TRBD2; cdr3_length: 13; v_call: TRBV6-1; clone_size: .; j_call: TRBJ2-7; cdr3_nt: TGTGCCACCCAGCGGGGGCCGACGTGGGGGCAGTACTTC; cdr3_aa: CATQRGPTWGQYF
d_call: TRBD1; cdr3_length: 14; v_call: TRBV20-1; clone_size: .; j_call: TRBJ2-7; cdr3_nt: TGCAGTGCTAGAGATAGGGGACAGGTGTACGAGCAGTACTTC; cdr3_aa: CSARDRGQVYEQYF
d_call: TRBD1; cdr3_length: 14; v_call: TRBV28; clone_size: .; j_call: TRBJ1-5; cdr3_nt: TGTGCCAGCAGTTTGACAGGGATGTGGCAGCCCCAGCATTTT; cdr3_aa: CASSLTGMWQPQHF
d_call: TRBD1; cdr3_length: 16; v_call: TRBV29-1; clone_size: .; j_call: TRBJ1-2; cdr3_nt: TGCAGCGTTGCGATAAATGCATACGACAGGGGCAATGGCTACACCTTC; cdr3_aa: CSVAINAYDRGNGYTF
d_call: .; cdr3_length: 13; v_call: TRBV9; clone_size: once; j_call: TRBJ2-7; cdr3_nt: TGTGCCAGCAGCGTAGGGATCCAAAGCGAGCAGTACTTC; cdr3_aa: CASSVGIQSEQYF
d_call: .; cdr3_length: 13; v_call: TRBV6-6; clone_size: .; j_call: TRBJ1-1; cdr3_nt: TGTGCCAGCAGCCTTCTTATCGGCACTGAAGCTTTCTTT; cdr3_aa: CASSLLIGTEAFF
d_call: TRBD1; cdr3_length: 15; v_call: TRBV10-2; clone_size: few; j_call: TRBJ1-1; cdr3_nt: TGCGCCAGCAGGGGGGAGGGGGCTCGGTACACTGAAGCTTTCTTT; cdr3_aa: CASRGEGARYTEAFF
d_call: .; cdr3_length: 17; v_call: TRBV15; clone_size: few; j_call: TRBJ2-5; cdr3_nt: TGTGCCACCAGCAGAGAATTAGGTGGGGGTACTAAAGAGACCCAGTACTTC; cdr3_aa: CATSRELGGGTKETQYF
d_call: .; cdr3_length: 15; v_call: TRBV20-1; clone_size: .; j_call: TRBJ2-3; cdr3_nt: TGCAGTGCTAGAGATTTAGCAGCGGGCACAGATACGCAGTATTTT; cdr3_aa: CSARDLAAGTDTQYF
d_call: TRBD1; cdr3_length: 15; v_call: TRBV2; clone_size: .; j_call: TRBJ2-7; cdr3_nt: TGTGCCAGCAGTGAGAGGGGGACAGGGCCTTACGAGCAGTACTTC; cdr3_aa: CASSERGTGPYEQYF
d_call: .; cdr3_length: 15; v_call: TRBV27; clone_size: .; j_call: TRBJ2-3; cdr3_nt: TGTGCCAGCAGTTCACGGGGTCGTTACACAGATACGCAGTATTTT; cdr3_aa: CASSSRGRYTDTQYF
d_call: .; cdr3_length: 16; v_call: TRBV3-1; clone_size: .; j_call: TRBJ1-4; cdr3_nt: TGTGCCAGCAGCGAACGGGACCCGGGGGTGTCTGAAAAACTGTTTTTT; cdr3_aa: CASSERDPGVSEKLFF
d_call: .; cdr3_length: 12; v_call: TRBV12-3/TRBV12-4; clone_size: many; j_call: TRBJ1-4; cdr3_nt: TGTGCCAGCAGTTTGGGGAATGAAAAACTGTTTTTT; cdr3_aa: CASSLGNEKLFF
d_call: .; cdr3_length: 14; v_call: TRBV27; clone_size: .; j_call: TRBJ1-6; cdr3_nt: TGTGCCAGCAGTTTGCAGCCACCCAATTCACCCCTCCACTTT; cdr3_aa: CASSLQPPNSPLHF
d_call: TRBD1; cdr3_length: 14; v_call: TRBV12-3/TRBV12-4; clone_size: .; j_call: TRBJ1-1; cdr3_nt: TGTGCCAGCATACCAGGGGGCGCGAACACTGAAGCTTTCTTT; cdr3_aa: CASIPGGANTEAFF
d_call: .; cdr3_length: 15; v_call: TRBV7-2; clone_size: .; j_call: TRBJ1-4; cdr3_nt: TGTGCCAGCAGCTTGGTCGGCGGGGGGAATGAAAAACTGTTTTTT; cdr3_aa: CASSLVGGGNEKLFF
d_call: .; cdr3_length: 13; v_call: TRBV10-3; clone_size: .; j_call: TRBJ2-1; cdr3_nt: TGTGCCATCAGTGAGACGGACCCAATTGAGCAGTTCTTC; cdr3_aa: CAISETDPIEQFF
d_call: .; cdr3_length: 17; v_call: TRBV7-2; clone_size: .; j_call: TRBJ1-5; cdr3_nt: TGTGCCAGCAGCTTAGTGGCAGGGTCTGCAGGCAATCAGCCCCAGCATTTT; cdr3_aa: CASSLVAGSAGNQPQHF
d_call: .; cdr3_length: 14; v_call: TRBV7-6; clone_size: .; j_call: TRBJ1-5; cdr3_nt: TGTGCCAGCAGTGCAGGGATGAGCAATCAGCCCCAGCATTTT; cdr3_aa: CASSAGMSNQPQHF
d_call: .; cdr3_length: 14; v_call: TRBV7-6; clone_size: .; j_call: TRBJ2-7; cdr3_nt: TGTGCCAGCAGCCCACTCTTGGGTACCTACGAGCAGTACTTC; cdr3_aa: CASSPLLGTYEQYF
d_call: TRBD2; cdr3_length: 15; v_call: TRBV12-3/TRBV12-4; clone_size: few; j_call: TRBJ2-7; cdr3_nt: TGTGCCAGCAGTTCAGCGGGACTAGCGTCCTACGAGCAGTACTTC; cdr3_aa: CASSSAGLASYEQYF
d_call: .; cdr3_length: 15; v_call: TRBV29-1; clone_size: many; j_call: TRBJ1-2; cdr3_nt: TGCAGCGTTGAAGACGCAGACCACCTTAACTATGGCTACACCTTC; cdr3_aa: CSVEDADHLNYGYTF
d_call: .; cdr3_length: 16; v_call: TRBV6-1; clone_size: .; j_call: TRBJ1-5; cdr3_nt: TGTGCCAGCAGTCGATTAAACAGGGAGGCTACTCAGCCCCAGCATTTT; cdr3_aa: CASSRLNREATQPQHF
d_call: TRBD2; cdr3_length: 14; v_call: TRBV28; clone_size: few; j_call: TRBJ2-7; cdr3_nt: TGTGCCAGTGAGGCTAGCGGGTCTTCCTACGAGCAGTACTTC; cdr3_aa: CASEASGSSYEQYF
d_call: .; cdr3_length: 16; v_call: TRBV6-6; clone_size: few; j_call: TRBJ2-3; cdr3_nt: TGTGCCAGCAGTTACGCCGACGGCGGATTCACAGATACGCAGTATTTT; cdr3_aa: CASSYADGGFTDTQYF
d_call: .; cdr3_length: 8; v_call: TRBV20-1; clone_size: .; j_call: TRBJ1-2; cdr3_nt: TGCAGTGCTAGTGGCTACACCTTC; cdr3_aa: CSASGYTF
d_call: .; cdr3_length: 13; v_call: TRBV5-4; clone_size: .; j_call: TRBJ1-5; cdr3_nt: TGTGCCAGCAGCTTGGACGGGAGACAGCCCCAGCATTTT; cdr3_aa: CASSLDGRQPQHF
d_call: .; cdr3_length: 12; v_call: TRBV15; clone_size: few; j_call: TRBJ1-1; cdr3_nt: TGTGCCACCAGTCCTGGGAACACTGAAGCTTTCTTT; cdr3_aa: CATSPGNTEAFF
d_call: TRBD1; cdr3_length: 14; v_call: TRBV12-3/TRBV12-4; clone_size: few; j_call: TRBJ1-2; cdr3_nt: TGTGCCAGCAGTTTAGCAGAGGGGGCTGGTGGCTACACCTTC; cdr3_aa: CASSLAEGAGGYTF
d_call: TRBD1; cdr3_length: 17; v_call: TRBV7-9; clone_size: .; j_call: TRBJ2-5; cdr3_nt: TGTGCCAGCAGCTCACCGGGACAGGGGGGCCCCGCAGAGACCCAGTACTTC; cdr3_aa: CASSSPGQGGPAETQYF
d_call: .; cdr3_length: 16; v_call: TRBV7-9; clone_size: .; j_call: TRBJ2-5; cdr3_nt: TGTGCCAGCAGCAACATAGCTCAGGGCTACCAAGAGACCCAGTACTTC; cdr3_aa: CASSNIAQGYQETQYF
d_call: .; cdr3_length: 15; v_call: TRBV20-1; clone_size: few; j_call: TRBJ2-5; cdr3_nt: TGCAGTGCTCCGCAGGAGGGTTATCGCCAAGAGACCCAGTACTTC; cdr3_aa: CSAPQEGYRQETQYF
d_call: .; cdr3_length: 15; v_call: TRBV6-5; clone_size: few; j_call: TRBJ2-3; cdr3_nt: TGTGCCAGCAGTTACGGCGGGGTTAGCACAGATACGCAGTATTTT; cdr3_aa: CASSYGGVSTDTQYF
d_call: .; cdr3_length: 15; v_call: TRBV19; clone_size: .; j_call: TRBJ2-2; cdr3_nt: TGTGCCAGTAGTATCGGTGGCGTAAGCACCGGGGAGCTGTTTTTT; cdr3_aa: CASSIGGVSTGELFF
d_call: .; cdr3_length: 11; v_call: TRBV6-2/TRBV6-3; clone_size: .; j_call: TRBJ2-2; cdr3_nt: TGTGCCAGCGAGGGTTCCGGGGAGCTGTTTTTT; cdr3_aa: CASEGSGELFF
d_call: .; cdr3_length: 14; v_call: TRBV19; clone_size: few; j_call: TRBJ1-6; cdr3_nt: TGTGCCAGTAGTATAGGTACAGGAGGTTCACCCCTCCACTTT; cdr3_aa: CASSIGTGGSPLHF
d_call: TRBD1; cdr3_length: 16; v_call: TRBV7-2; clone_size: few; j_call: TRBJ2-5; cdr3_nt: TGTGCCAGCAGCTTAGGGGGGACAGGCGGGACAGAGACCCAGTACTTC; cdr3_aa: CASSLGGTGGTETQYF
d_call: TRBD1; cdr3_length: 15; v_call: TRBV7-2; clone_size: many; j_call: TRBJ1-2; cdr3_nt: TGTGCCAGCAGCTCCGTTGTAGGGGGGACAGATGGCTACACCTTC; cdr3_aa: CASSSVVGGTDGYTF
d_call: .; cdr3_length: 15; v_call: TRBV7-6; clone_size: many; j_call: TRBJ2-7; cdr3_nt: TGTGCCAGCAGCTTATCTGAGGGGGAAGTATACGAGCAGTACTTC; cdr3_aa: CASSLSEGEVYEQYF
d_call: .; cdr3_length: 14; v_call: TRBV7-6; clone_size: few; j_call: TRBJ1-1; cdr3_nt: TGTGCCAGCATCCCCCCCCCCGTGAACACTGAAGCTTTCTTT; cdr3_aa: CASIPPPVNTEAFF
d_call: TRBD2; cdr3_length: 19; v_call: TRBV6-6; clone_size: many; j_call: TRBJ2-1; cdr3_nt: TGTGCCAGCAGGCGCCGGGAGTCGGCTGGACTAGCGGGGGGAAATGAGCAGTTCTTC; cdr3_aa: CASRRRESAGLAGGNEQFF
d_call: TRBD1; cdr3_length: 15; v_call: TRBV27; clone_size: .; j_call: TRBJ1-5; cdr3_nt: TGTGTCAGCAGTTTGGGCAGGGGGGGGAATCAGCCCCAGCATTTT; cdr3_aa: CVSSLGRGGNQPQHF
d_call: TRBD1; cdr3_length: 14; v_call: TRBV19; clone_size: .; j_call: TRBJ2-2; cdr3_nt: TGTGCCATTTCAAAGCAGGGGGCTACCGGGGAGCTGTTTTTT; cdr3_aa: CAISKQGATGELFF
d_call: TRBD1; cdr3_length: 16; v_call: TRBV7-9; clone_size: .; j_call: TRBJ1-1; cdr3_nt: TGTGCCAGCAGCTTAGAAGGGGGCGCTTGGAAAGGTGAAGCTTTCTTT; cdr3_aa: CASSLEGGAWKGEAFF
d_call: TRBD1; cdr3_length: 15; v_call: TRBV12-3/TRBV12-4; clone_size: .; j_call: TRBJ2-3; cdr3_nt: TGTGCCAGCAGTTTAACGACAGGGTGGGCAGATACGCAGTATTTT; cdr3_aa: CASSLTTGWADTQYF
d_call: .; cdr3_length: 11; v_call: TRBV6-5; clone_size: .; j_call: TRBJ2-2; cdr3_nt: TGTGCCAGCAGTCGGGACGGGGAGCTGTTTTTT; cdr3_aa: CASSRDGELFF
d_call: TRBD1; cdr3_length: 15; v_call: TRBV20-1; clone_size: .; j_call: TRBJ1-5; cdr3_nt: TGCAGTGCTAGTGGGGACAGGGGGCGTAATCAGCCCCAGCATTTT; cdr3_aa: CSASGDRGRNQPQHF
d_call: .; cdr3_length: 16; v_call: TRBV12-3/TRBV12-4; clone_size: .; j_call: TRBJ2-3; cdr3_nt: TGTGCCAGCACCCTAGGAGGGGCTTGGAGGGAAGATACGCAGTATTTT; cdr3_aa: CASTLGGAWREDTQYF
d_call: .; cdr3_length: 15; v_call: TRBV6-2/TRBV6-3; clone_size: .; j_call: TRBJ1-5; cdr3_nt: TGTGCCAGCAGTTATAGTTTCAACGGCAATCAGCCCCAGCATTTT; cdr3_aa: CASSYSFNGNQPQHF